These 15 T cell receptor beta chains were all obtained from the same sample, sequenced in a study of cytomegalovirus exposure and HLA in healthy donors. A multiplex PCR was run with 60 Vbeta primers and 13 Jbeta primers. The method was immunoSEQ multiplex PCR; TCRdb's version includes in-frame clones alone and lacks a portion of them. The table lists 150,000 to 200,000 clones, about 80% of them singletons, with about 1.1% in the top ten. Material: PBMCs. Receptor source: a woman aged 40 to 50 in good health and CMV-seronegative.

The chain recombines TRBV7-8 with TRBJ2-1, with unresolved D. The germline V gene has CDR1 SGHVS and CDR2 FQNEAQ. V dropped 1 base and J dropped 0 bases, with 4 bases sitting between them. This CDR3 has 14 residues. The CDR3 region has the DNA TGTGCCAGCAGCTTAGGGAGCTCCTACAATGAGCAGTTCTTC. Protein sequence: CASSLGSSYNEQFF. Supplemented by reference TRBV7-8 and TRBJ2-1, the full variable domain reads GAGVSQSPRYKVAKRGQDVALRCDPISGHVSLFWYQQALGQGPEFLTYFQNEAQLDKSGLPSDRFFAERPEGSVSTLKIQRTQQEDSAVYLCASSLGSSYNEQFFGPGTRLTVL.

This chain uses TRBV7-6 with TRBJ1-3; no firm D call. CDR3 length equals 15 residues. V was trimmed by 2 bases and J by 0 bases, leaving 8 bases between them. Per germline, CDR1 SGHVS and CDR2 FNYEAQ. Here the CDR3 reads CASSLTVASGNTIYF. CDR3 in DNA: TGTGCCAGCAGCTTAACGGTTGCCTCTGGAAACACCATATATTTT.

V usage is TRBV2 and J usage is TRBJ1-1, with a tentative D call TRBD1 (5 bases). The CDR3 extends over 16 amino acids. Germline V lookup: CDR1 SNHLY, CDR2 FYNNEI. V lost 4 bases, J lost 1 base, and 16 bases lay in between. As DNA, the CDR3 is TGTGCCAGCAGTGCCGACCTACAGGTGACGAACACTGAAGCTTTCTTT. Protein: CASSADLQVTNTEAFF.

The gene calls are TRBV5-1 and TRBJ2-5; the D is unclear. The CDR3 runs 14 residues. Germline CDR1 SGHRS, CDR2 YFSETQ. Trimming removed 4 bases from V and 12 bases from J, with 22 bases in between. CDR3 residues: CASSDLGRRDEKYF. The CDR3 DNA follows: TGCGCCAGCAGCGACCTGGGCCGAAGAGACGAAAAGTACTTC.

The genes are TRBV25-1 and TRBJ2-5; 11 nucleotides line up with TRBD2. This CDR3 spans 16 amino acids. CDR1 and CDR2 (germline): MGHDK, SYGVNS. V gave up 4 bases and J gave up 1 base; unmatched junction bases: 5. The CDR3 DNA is TGTGCCAGCAGTGCCTTAGCGGGAGGGGGCCAAGAGACCCAGTACTTC. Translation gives CASSALAGGGQETQYF. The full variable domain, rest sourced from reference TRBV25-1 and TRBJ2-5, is EADIYQTPRYLVIGTGKKITLECSQTMGHDKMYWYQQDPGMELHLIHYSYGVNSTEKGDLSSESTVSRIRTEHFPLTLESARPSHTSQYLCASSALAGGGQETQYFGPGTRLLVL.

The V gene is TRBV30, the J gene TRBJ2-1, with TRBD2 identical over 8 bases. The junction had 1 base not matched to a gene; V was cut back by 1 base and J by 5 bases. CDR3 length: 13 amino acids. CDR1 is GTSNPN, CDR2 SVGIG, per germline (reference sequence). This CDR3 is CAWSGTSHNEQFF. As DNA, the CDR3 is TGTGCCTGGAGTGGGACTAGCCACAATGAGCAGTTCTTC.

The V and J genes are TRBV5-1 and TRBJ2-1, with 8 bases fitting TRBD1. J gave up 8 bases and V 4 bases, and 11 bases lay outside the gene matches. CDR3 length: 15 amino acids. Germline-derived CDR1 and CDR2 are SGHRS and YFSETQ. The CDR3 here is CASSIDRGVLDEQFF. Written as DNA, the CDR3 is TGCGCCAGCAGCATAGACAGGGGAGTTTTGGATGAGCAGTTCTTC.

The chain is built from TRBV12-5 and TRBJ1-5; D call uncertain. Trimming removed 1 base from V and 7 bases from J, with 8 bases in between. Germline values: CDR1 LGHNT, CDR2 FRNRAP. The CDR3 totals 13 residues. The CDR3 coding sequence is TGTGCTAGTGGTTTGGAAATACGGCAGCCCCAGCATTTT. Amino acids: CASGLEIRQPQHF.

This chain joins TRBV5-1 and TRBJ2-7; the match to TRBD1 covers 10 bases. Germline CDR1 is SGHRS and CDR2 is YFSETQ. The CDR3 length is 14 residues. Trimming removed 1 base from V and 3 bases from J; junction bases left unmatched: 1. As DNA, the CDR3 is TGCGCCAGCAGCTTGTGGACAGGGGGCTACGAGCAGTACTTC. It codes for CASSLWTGGYEQYF.

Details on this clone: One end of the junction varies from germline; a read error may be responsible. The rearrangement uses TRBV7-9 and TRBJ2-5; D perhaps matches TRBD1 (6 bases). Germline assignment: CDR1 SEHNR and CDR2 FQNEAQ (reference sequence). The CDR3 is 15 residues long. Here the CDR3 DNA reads TGTTCCAGCAGATCTACAGGGTTTGCCCAAGAGACCCAGTACTTC. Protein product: CSSRSTGFAQETQYF.

Here the CDR3 reads CASSLFLAGYEQYF. The CDR3 nucleotides are TGTGCCAGCAGCCTCTTCCTAGCGGGGTACGAGCAGTACTTC. The rearrangement links TRBV6-1 to TRBJ2-7; TRBD2 matches 9 bases. CDR1 is MNHNS, CDR2 SASEGT, per germline. This CDR3 is built from 14 residues. Unmatched junction bases numbered 7, after V lost 6 bases and J lost 4 bases.

CDR3 in DNA: TGTGCCAGCAGCTTAGGAGCTGAGACCCAGTACTTC. Translated, it gives CASSLGAETQYF. The rearrangement uses TRBV7-2 and TRBJ2-5; the D is unclear. Germline V gene data show CDR1 as SGHTA and CDR2 as FQGNSA. Trimming cost V 1 base and J 5 bases, with 5 bases left between them. This CDR3 spans 12 amino acids. The full variable domain, completed using reference TRBV7-2 and TRBJ2-5, is GAGVSQSPSNKVTEKGKDVELRCDPISGHTALYWYRQSLGQGLEFLIYFQGNSAPDKSGLPSDRFSAERTGGSVSTLTIQRTQQEDSAVYLCASSLGAETQYFGPGTRLLVL.

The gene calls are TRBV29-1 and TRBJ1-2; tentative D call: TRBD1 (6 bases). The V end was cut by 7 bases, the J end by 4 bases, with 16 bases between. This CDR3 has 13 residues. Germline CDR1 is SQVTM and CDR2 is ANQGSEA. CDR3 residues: CSALTGLAYGYTF. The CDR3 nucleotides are TGCAGCGCCTTGACAGGCCTCGCCTATGGCTACACCTTC.

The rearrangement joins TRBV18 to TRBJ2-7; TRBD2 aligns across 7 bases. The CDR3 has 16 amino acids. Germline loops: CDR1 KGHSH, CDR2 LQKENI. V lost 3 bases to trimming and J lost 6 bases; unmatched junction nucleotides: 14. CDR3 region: CASSPGGPGTTVEQYV. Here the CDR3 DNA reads TGTGCCAGCTCACCGGGCGGGCCAGGGACTACTGTCGAGCAGTACGTC.

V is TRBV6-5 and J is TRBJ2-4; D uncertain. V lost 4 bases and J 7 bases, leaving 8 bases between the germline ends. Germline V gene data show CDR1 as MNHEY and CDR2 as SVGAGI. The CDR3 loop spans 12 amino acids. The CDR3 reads CASSSDTNIQYF. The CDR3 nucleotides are TGTGCCAGCAGTTCTGACACGAACATTCAGTACTTC.